The clone carrying this T cell receptor beta chain was picked up many times. Antigen specificity is unknown. The entry originates in a study of CD8 T cells in ankylosing spondylitis. Study outcomes and limitations: Before this, some motif variants had been reported in reactive arthritis synovial fluid and blood.

J lost 7 bases, V lost 5 bases, and 4 bases had no gene match. CDR1 is MGHRA and CDR2 is YSYEKL in the germline V gene. This CDR3 is built from 14 residues. Using its own MiXCR run on the 5' RACE reads, TCRdb lists one record per CDR3 protein. The sample lists around 230,000 distinct CDR3 sequences, around 8% seen once, with 4% to 5% in the top ten. The specimen sequenced was blood, either unsorted or a sorted T cell fraction (not recorded which). The TCR was taken from a female donor with ankylosing spondylitis or in good health (not recorded which). The chain joins TRBV4-1 to TRBJ1-6; 8 bases agree with TRBD1. The CDR3 region is CASSMGQENSPLHF. The CDR3 DNA reads as TGCGCCAGCAGCATGGGACAGGAAAATTCACCCCTCCACTTT.